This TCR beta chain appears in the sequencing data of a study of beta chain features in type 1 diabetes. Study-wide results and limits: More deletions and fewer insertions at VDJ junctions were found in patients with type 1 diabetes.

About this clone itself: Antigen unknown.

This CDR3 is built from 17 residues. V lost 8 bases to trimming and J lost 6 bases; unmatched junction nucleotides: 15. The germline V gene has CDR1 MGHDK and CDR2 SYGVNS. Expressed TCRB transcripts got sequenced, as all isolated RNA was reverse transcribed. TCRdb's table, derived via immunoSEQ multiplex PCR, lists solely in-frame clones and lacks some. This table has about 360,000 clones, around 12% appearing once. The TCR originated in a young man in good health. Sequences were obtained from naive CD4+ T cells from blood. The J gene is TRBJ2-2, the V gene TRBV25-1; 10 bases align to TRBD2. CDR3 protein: CASGGRSGRARAGELFF. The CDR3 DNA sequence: TGTGCCAGCGGGGGGAGAAGCGGGAGGGCGAGGGCCGGGGAGCTGTTTTTT.